This is a list of T cell receptor beta chains from one sample in a study of spatial heterogeneity in lung cancer. MiXCR was run by TCRdb on the 5' RACE reads, yielding one entry per CDR3 protein. The repertoire includes about 38,000 distinct CDR3 sequences, 7.5% of them detected once, and under 30% sits in the top ten. The sample consisted of PBMCs, taken at surgery. Receptors were obtained from a male donor with early-stage non-small cell lung cancer. Each CDR3 is given with its conserved first and last residue. The D gene is left open where the match is weak. Size is stated for part of the rows, as once, few or many counts, or as a class when the clone is expanded.

cdr3_aa cdr3_nt v_call clone_size d_call j_call
CASSALPGVTEAFF TGCGCCAGCAGCGCCCTTCCAGGGGTCACTGAAGCTTTCTTT TRBV5-1 - - TRBJ1-1
CASISRPGQGFEQYF TGTGCCAGCATTTCCCGTCCGGGACAGGGTTTCGAGCAGTACTTC TRBV27 many TRBD1 TRBJ2-7
CASSLMGQANNEQFF TGCGCCAGCAGCTTGATGGGACAGGCCAACAATGAGCAGTTCTTC TRBV5-1 - TRBD1 TRBJ2-1
CASSYSSRQTEAFF TGTGCCAGCAGTTACTCCTCCCGACAGACGGAAGCTTTCTTT TRBV6-5 few - TRBJ1-1
CASSLNTGYTF TGTGCCAGCAGCTTAAACACTGGCTACACCTTC TRBV5-8 few - TRBJ1-2
CASSRGLAGYTDTQYF TGTGCCAGCAGTCGGGGACTAGCGGGTTACACAGATACGCAGTATTTT TRBV12-3/TRBV12-4 many TRBD2 TRBJ2-3
CASSYLIPNEQYF TGTGCCAGCAGTTACCTCATCCCCAACGAGCAGTACTTC TRBV6-2/TRBV6-3 many - TRBJ2-7
CASSWVAGGNYNEQFF TGTGCCAGCTCTTGGGTAGCGGGAGGTAACTACAATGAGCAGTTCTTC TRBV18 few TRBD2 TRBJ2-1
CASSSSVRQAFF - TRBV6-5 many - TRBJ1-1
CSASDRVSQPQHF TGCAGTGCTTCCGACAGGGTCAGTCAGCCCCAGCATTTT TRBV20-1 many TRBD1 TRBJ1-5
CASSLGGAVPETQYF TGTGCCAGCAGTTTAGGGGGGGCGGTTCCGGAGACCCAGTACTTC TRBV12-3/TRBV12-4 few - TRBJ2-5
CASSASGNTIYF TGTGCCAGCAGCGCCTCTGGAAACACCATATATTTT TRBV9 few - TRBJ1-3